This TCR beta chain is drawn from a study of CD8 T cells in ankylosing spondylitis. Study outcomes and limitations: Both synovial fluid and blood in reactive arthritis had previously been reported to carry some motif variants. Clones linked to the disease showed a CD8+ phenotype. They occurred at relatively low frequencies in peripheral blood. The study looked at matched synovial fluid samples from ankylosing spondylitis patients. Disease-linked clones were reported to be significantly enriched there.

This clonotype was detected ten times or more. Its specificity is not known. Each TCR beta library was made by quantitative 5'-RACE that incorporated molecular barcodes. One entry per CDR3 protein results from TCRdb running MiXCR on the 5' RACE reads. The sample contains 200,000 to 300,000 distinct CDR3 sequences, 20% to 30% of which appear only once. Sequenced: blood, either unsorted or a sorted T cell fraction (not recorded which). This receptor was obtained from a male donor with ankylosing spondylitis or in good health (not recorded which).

The DNA of the CDR3 is TGTGCCAGCCGAGGGCTAGCGGGGGGGCGGAACACCGGGGAGCTGTTTTTT. Protein: CASRGLAGGRNTGELFF. V usage is TRBV28 and J usage is TRBJ2-2, with TRBD2 matching 12 bases. Germline V gives CDR1 MDHEN, CDR2 SYDVKM. The CDR3 has 17 residues. V lost 8 bases to trimming and J lost 1 base; unmatched junction nucleotides: 8.